These 30 T cell receptor beta chains were all obtained from the same sample, sequenced in a study of T cells in localized non-small cell lung cancer (dated by TCRdb to about 2020). Library preparation was by the immunoSEQ multiplex PCR assay. The table was pulled from immuneACCESS by TCRdb, which kept in-frame rearrangements only. Such tables lose some clones; where checked, under half of the loss comes from unresolved V genes, and the rest has no known cause. The sample table contains tens of thousands of clones; only one count was recorded for about nine tenths of them. The ten largest clonotypes hold less than 3.5% of the sample. The sample here was peripheral blood, taken before any cancer treatment. These receptors were taken from a female donor of 60 years or more with stage I squamous cell lung carcinoma.

This clone came up once. The CDR3 DNA is TGTGCCAGCAGTCCTGGGTCCCGCCATACGCAGTATTTT. Translating it yields CASSPGSRHTQYF. The chain combines TRBV6-5 with TRBJ2-3, with unresolved D. The CDR3 totals 13 residues. With 5 bases removed from V and 7 bases from J, the gap between germline ends came to 13 bases. Per the germline V gene, CDR1 is MNHEY and CDR2 is SVGAGI.

The V and J genes are TRBV6-5 and TRBJ2-3, with 8 nucleotides matching TRBD2. The germline V gene has CDR1 MNHEY and CDR2 SVGAGI. The CDR3 consists of 16 residues. Germline trimming cut 4 bases from V and 2 bases from J; bases unmatched to any gene: 8. The CDR3 is CASSFRTGGYTDTQYF. The CDR3 DNA sequence: TGTGCCAGCAGTTTCCGGACGGGAGGGTACACAGATACGCAGTATTTT.

This chain uses TRBV9 with TRBJ2-7; D tentatively reads TRBD1 or TRBD2 (5 bases each). V dropped 2 bases and J dropped 4 bases, with 16 bases sitting between them. The CDR3 runs to 15 residues. Germline V gene data show CDR1 as SGDLS and CDR2 as YYNGEE. CDR3 in DNA: TGTGCCAGCAGCGTGGCTCAGGGAGCCGATTACGAGCAGTACTTC. Its protein product is CASSVAQGADYEQYF.

This clone was counted only a few times. The chain couples TRBV18 to TRBJ2-5; TRBD2 matches 7 bases. Per germline, CDR1 KGHSH and CDR2 LQKENI. This CDR3 has 17 residues. Unmatched junction bases numbered 12, after V lost 5 bases and J lost 0 bases. DNA of the CDR3: TGTGCCAGCTCATCCGGGACTAAAATACGAAACCAAGAGACCCAGTACTTC. Amino acid sequence: CASSSGTKIRNQETQYF.

V and J are TRBV18 and TRBJ1-1; D is ambiguous. The V gene lost 3 bases and the J gene lost 10 bases, with 9 bases spanning the gap. This CDR3 spans 11 amino acids. The germline V gene encodes CDR1 KGHSH and CDR2 LQKENI. The CDR3 bases are TGTGCCAGCTCACCCGGCCCGGGAGCTTTCTTT. The encoded protein is CASSPGPGAFF.

The chain is built from TRBV4-3 and TRBJ2-1, with 7 bases identical to TRBD2. The CDR3 loop spans 17 amino acids. The trim removed 1 base at V and 8 bases at J, leaving 14 bases unmatched. Looked up from germline, CDR1 is LGHNA and CDR2 is YSLEER. The CDR3 bases are TGCGCCAGCAGCCAAGGGGCCGGACTAGAAGGTTCGGATGAGCAGTTCTTC. Translating gives CASSQGAGLEGSDEQFF.

DNA of the CDR3: TGTGCCAGTAGTATAGCTGGACTTTCAGAGACCCAGTACTTC. It codes for CASSIAGLSETQYF. This chain joins TRBV19 and TRBJ2-5; perhaps TRBD2 as D (5 bases). V lost 1 base and J lost 4, with 10 bases in between. Germline V gene data show CDR1 as LNHDA and CDR2 as SQIVND (reference sequence). This CDR3 is built from 14 residues.

This rearrangement joins TRBV6-5 to TRBJ2-1, with 10 bases that match TRBD2. Germline V gene lookup returns CDR1 MNHEY and CDR2 SVGAGI. With 5 bases clipped from V and 3 bases from J, the junction kept 4 bases outside the gene matches. The CDR3 runs to 15 residues. Written as DNA, the CDR3 is TGTGCCAGCAGTCCCTTAGCGGGAGGCTACAATGAGCAGTTCTTC. Its protein is CASSPLAGGYNEQFF.

The chain joins TRBV21-1 to TRBJ2-3; TRBD1, the table's D call, was not compared with the DNA. TRBV21-1 is tagged as a pseudogene. The CDR3 is 15 residues long. The chain's CDR3 is CARGHRVTGTHTQYF. The CDR3 region has the DNA TGTGCCAGGGGACACAGGGTAACAGGCACACATACGCAGTATTTT.

The CDR3 loop reads CASSRRTGSSNNEQFF. CDR3 nucleotides: TGTGCCAGCAGCAGGAGGACAGGATCTTCGAACAATGAGCAGTTCTTC. The chain uses TRBV13 and TRBJ2-1, with TRBD1 matching over 7 bases. Germline CDR1 and CDR2: PRHDT and FYEKMQ (reference sequence). With 5 bases clipped from V and 5 bases from J, the junction kept 12 bases outside the gene matches. This CDR3 has 16 residues. Supplemented by reference TRBV13 and TRBJ2-1, the full variable domain reads AAGVIQSPRHLIKEKRETATLKCYPIPRHDTVYWYQQGPGQDPQFLISFYEKMQSDKGSIPDRFSAQQFSDYHSELNMSSLELGDSALYFCASSRRTGSSNNEQFFGPGTRLTVL.

This sequence joins TRBV5-6 and TRBJ1-6; 10 bases map to TRBD1. The length of the CDR3 is 15 residues. The germline V gene encodes CDR1 SGHDT and CDR2 YYEEEE. Unmatched junction bases numbered 6, after V lost 4 bases and J lost 8 bases. This chain's CDR3 is CASSVRDRGHSPLHF. CDR3 coding DNA: TGTGCCAGCAGCGTCCGGGACAGGGGACATTCACCCCTCCACTTT.

The rearrangement links TRBV11-2 to TRBJ1-2; 7 nucleotides line up with TRBD1. In germline, CDR1 is SGHAT, CDR2 FQNNGV. J lost 8 bases, V lost 7 bases, and 13 bases had no gene match. This CDR3 region has 14 residues. The CDR3 DNA sequence: TGTGCCAGCACCCAATCCCGGCAGGGGGGGGGCTACACCTTC. It translates to CASTQSRQGGGYTF.

The rearrangement joins TRBV13 to TRBJ2-1, with a weak D call TRBD2 (6 bases). Germline values: CDR1 PRHDT, CDR2 FYEKMQ (reference sequence). V was cut by 5 bases and J by 8 bases, with 16 bases left in between. The CDR3 consists of 14 residues. The CDR3 sequence is CASSPYPGSHEQFF. The CDR3 region has the DNA TGTGCCAGCAGCCCCTACCCCGGGAGTCATGAGCAGTTCTTC. Full variable domain (remainder filled in from reference TRBV13 and TRBJ2-1): AAGVIQSPRHLIKEKRETATLKCYPIPRHDTVYWYQQGPGQDPQFLISFYEKMQSDKGSIPDRFSAQQFSDYHSELNMSSLELGDSALYFCASSPYPGSHEQFFGPGTRLTVL.

V gene TRBV19 combines with J gene TRBJ2-7; 10 positions agree with TRBD2. The CDR3 sequence is 14 residues long. With 6 bases clipped from V and 4 bases from J, the junction kept 6 bases outside the gene matches. The germline CDR1 and CDR2 sequences are LNHDA and SQIVND (reference sequence). CDR3 sequence reads: CASSKAGGPYEQYF. The CDR3 nucleotides read TGTGCCAGTAGCAAAGCGGGAGGGCCATACGAGCAGTACTTC.

The rearrangement links TRBV5-4 to TRBJ1-6, with D hard to call. V gave up 4 bases and J gave up 8 bases, with 13 bases separating them. Per the germline V gene, CDR1 is SGHNT and CDR2 is YYREEE (reference sequence). This CDR3 contains 14 residues. The CDR3 here is CASSTGIGDSPLHF. The CDR3 DNA sequence: TGTGCCAGCAGCACCGGGATTGGGGATTCACCCCTCCACTTT.

This CDR3 reads CAPSGGFESYEQYF. CDR3 DNA sequence: TGTGCCCCATCTGGGGGCTTTGAGAGCTACGAGCAGTACTTC. V usage is TRBV21-1 and J usage is TRBJ2-7; the table's D call, TRBD1, has no DNA check behind it. TRBV21-1 is reported as a pseudogene. The CDR3 runs to 14 residues.

The chain combines TRBV7-2 with TRBJ1-5; D unresolved. V was trimmed by 6 bases and J by 0 bases, leaving 12 bases between them. Germline values: CDR1 SGHTA, CDR2 FQGNSA. CDR3 length: 15 amino acids. CDR3 residues: CASRPDHYSNQPQHF. Written as DNA, the CDR3 is TGTGCCAGCAGGCCGGACCACTATAGCAATCAGCCCCAGCATTTT.

V gene TRBV5-1 combines with J gene TRBJ2-2; D is perhaps TRBD1 (6 bases). The CDR3 is 17 amino acids. Germline values: CDR1 SGHRS, CDR2 YFSETQ. Trimming removed 1 base from V and 4 bases from J, with 17 bases in between. The CDR3 protein is CASSLSVRGTGTGELFF. CDR3 nucleotide sequence: TGCGCCAGCAGCTTGTCGGTCAGGGGAACAGGCACCGGGGAGCTGTTTTTT.

V usage is TRBV29-1 and J usage is TRBJ2-1; D possibly uses TRBD1 or TRBD2 (6 bases each). V was cut by 7 bases and J by 8 bases, with 21 bases left in between. The CDR3 is 14 amino acids. Germline values: CDR1 SQVTM, CDR2 ANQGSEA. The CDR3 loop is CSGRRDTWGDEQFF. The CDR3 DNA follows: TGCAGCGGCCGCCGGGACACCTGGGGGGATGAGCAGTTCTTC.

The gene calls are TRBV19 and TRBJ1-5; D gene ambiguous. Trimming pared 4 bases from V and 3 bases from J, leaving 10 bases between. Germline CDR1 and CDR2: LNHDA and SQIVND (reference sequence). The CDR3 has 14 amino acids. The CDR3 region is CASSSRENNQPQHF. The CDR3, as DNA: TGTGCCAGTAGTAGTAGGGAGAACAATCAGCCCCAGCATTTT.

This clone was detected a few times. The chain carries TRBV6-5 and TRBJ1-4; the match to TRBD1 covers 7 bases. Losses at the gene ends were 9 bases for V and 8 bases for J; bases not matched to a gene: 6. The CDR3 is 12 residues long. CDR1 MNHEY and CDR2 SVGAGI come from the germline V gene. The CDR3 here is CASGRGEEKLFF. Written as DNA, the CDR3 is TGTGCCAGTGGCAGGGGGGAAGAAAAACTGTTTTTT.

V gene TRBV10-3 combines with J gene TRBJ2-7; D gene uncertain. Trimming pared 5 bases from V and 1 base from J, leaving 12 bases between. Germline-derived CDR1 and CDR2 are ENHRY and SYGVKD. This CDR3 comprises 14 residues. The CDR3 DNA follows: TGTGCCATCAGTAGTGCAGGACCTTCCTACGAGCAGTACTTC. This gives the protein CAISSAGPSYEQYF.

The V call is TRBV7-2, the J call TRBJ2-3, with TRBD1 identical over 9 bases. The CDR3 covers 14 residues. Germline loops: CDR1 SGHTA, CDR2 FQGNSA. Losses at the gene ends were 5 bases for V and 4 bases for J; bases not matched to a gene: 4. CDR3 bases: TGTGCCAGCAGCCCACAGGGGGCCGCAGATACGCAGTATTTT. Its protein is CASSPQGAADTQYF.

The chain joins TRBV5-8 to TRBJ2-1; 8 bases are shared with TRBD1. The germline V gene encodes CDR1 SGHTS and CDR2 YDEGEE. This CDR3 spans 18 amino acids. The V gene end was trimmed by 1 base and the J gene end by 7 bases; junction bases not matched to a gene: 16. CDR3 DNA: TGTGCCAGCAGCTTGACCGGGACAGGTTTCGGAGGGGGGAATGAGCAGTTCTTC. Its translation: CASSLTGTGFGGGNEQFF. Using reference TRBV5-8 and TRBJ2-1 for the parts outside the CDR3, the full variable domain is EAGVTQSPTHLIKTRGQQATLRCSPISGHTSVYWYQQALGLGLQFLLWYDEGEERNRGNFPPRFSGRQFPNYSSELNVNALELEDSALYLCASSLTGTGFGGGNEQFFGPGTRLTVL.

The V and J genes are TRBV30 and TRBJ1-1; possibly TRBD1 for D (5 bases). CDR3 length equals 13 residues. The V end was cut by 5 bases, the J end by 4 bases, with 14 bases between. CDR1 is GTSNPN and CDR2 is SVGIG in the germline V gene (reference sequence). CDR3 residues: CAWAGLPGTEAFF. CDR3 DNA: TGTGCCTGGGCAGGGCTTCCGGGCACTGAAGCTTTCTTT.

The chain links TRBV12-5 to TRBJ1-2; D ambiguous. This CDR3 has 14 amino acids. Trimming took off 2 bases at V and 5 bases at J, with 12 bases between the two ends. CDR1 LGHNT and CDR2 FRNRAP come from the germline V gene. CDR3 in amino acids: CASGLSRGLYGYTF. The DNA of the CDR3 is TGTGCTAGTGGTTTGTCACGAGGGTTGTATGGCTACACCTTC.

The chain combines TRBV7-2 with TRBJ2-5, with D possibly matching TRBD1 (5 bases). The CDR3 is 11 amino acids. Germline V CDR1 and CDR2: SGHTA, FQGNSA. Trimming cost V 7 bases and J 9 bases, with 12 bases left between them. The DNA for the CDR3 is TGTGCCAGCACCGACAGTGAGTCCCAGTACTTC. Its protein product is CASTDSESQYF.

The chain couples TRBV7-3 to TRBJ2-3, with 12 bases lining up with TRBD1. V shed 11 bases and J 5 bases; nucleotides not matched to a gene: 5. There are 13 residues in the CDR3. CDR1 and CDR2 from the germline V gene are SGHTA and FQGTGA. CDR3 bases: TGTGCCTCAGGGACAGGGGGCAAAGATACGCAGTATTTT. Encoded protein: CASGTGGKDTQYF.

This sequence joins TRBV4-2 and TRBJ2-3, with 8 bases matching TRBD2. V lost 5 bases and J lost 6; bases outside the gene matches: 10. The CDR3 covers 15 residues. Looked up from germline, CDR1 is LGHNA and CDR2 is YNFKEQ. CDR3 sequence (DNA): TGTGCCAGCAGCTCCAGCGGGAGTGGGGGGGATACGCAGTATTTT. Translating gives CASSSSGSGGDTQYF.

The rearrangement joins TRBV5-4 to TRBJ2-1; tentatively, D is TRBD2 (7 bases). Germline V gene sequence: CDR1 SGHNT, CDR2 YYREEE (reference sequence). CDR3 length: 16 residues. V lost 7 bases and J lost 0, with 17 bases in between. CDR3 region: CASQRGGSGSYNEQFF. For the CDR3, the DNA is TGTGCCAGCCAAAGGGGGGGGTCAGGCTCCTACAATGAGCAGTTCTTC. Filled out from reference TRBV5-4 and TRBJ2-1, the complete variable domain reads ETGVTQSPTHLIKTRGQQVTLRCSSQSGHNTVSWYQQALGQGPQFIFQYYREEENGRGNFPPRFSGLQFPNYSSELNVNALELDDSALYLCASQRGGSGSYNEQFFGPGTRLTVL.